This T cell receptor beta chain stems from a study of T cell clones after liver transplantation. The overall study: Samples came from ITN030ST, which attempted immunosuppression withdrawal within 2 years of liver transplantation. Study results and caveats: In a couple of subjects, few donor cells limited the measurable donor-reactive repertoire.

This clone was found once. Its antigen is as yet unknown. The CDR3 runs to 15 residues. J gave up 4 bases and V 6 bases, and 7 bases lay outside the gene matches. Germline loops: CDR1 LNHDA, CDR2 SQIVND (reference sequence). Libraries were prepared by immunoSEQ multiplex PCR; TCRdb keeps only in-frame clonotypes and omits some of them. The data show tens of thousands of clones, nearly 95% seen once. The sequence was obtained from a human patient who received a liver transplant. These T cells may partly come from the graft donor. The sample here was CD4+ T cells from blood, taken less than 26 months after liver transplant. The chain couples TRBV19 to TRBJ1-1; 11 bases are shared with TRBD1. The CDR3 DNA reads TGTGCCAGTAGAACGGGACAGGGGGGTTTCACTGAAGCTTTCTTT. Encoded protein: CASRTGQGGFTEAFF.